This T cell receptor beta chain emerged from a study of T-cell reconstitution after alpha-beta-depleted transplantation in children. The V gene lost 0 bases and the J gene lost 4 bases, with 6 bases spanning the gap. The CDR3 sequence is 13 residues long. Germline loops: CDR1 SGHDN, CDR2 FVKESK. As it was prepared, the TCRbeta library received unique molecular identifiers. TCRdb reprocessed the PCR reads via MiXCR and lists one record per CDR3 protein. Of 180,000 or so distinct CDR3 sequences listed, 5.5% to 7% are singletons. This clonotype was picked up many times. Antigen specificity is unknown. Study results and limitations: Some patients' high day-60 TCRbeta diversity was traced to surviving recipient T cells and thymic progenitors.

The starting material was PBMCs, obtained before TCRalphabeta/CD19-depleted stem cell transplant. This clonotype was sampled from a girl less than two years old with combined immunodeficiency, due to receive a stem cell transplant. The rearrangement joins TRBV14 to TRBJ1-1; possibly TRBD1 for D (5 bases). CDR3 DNA sequence: TGTGCCAGCAGCCAAGAGGGGGGCACTGAAGCTTTCTTT. Amino acids: CASSQEGGTEAFF.